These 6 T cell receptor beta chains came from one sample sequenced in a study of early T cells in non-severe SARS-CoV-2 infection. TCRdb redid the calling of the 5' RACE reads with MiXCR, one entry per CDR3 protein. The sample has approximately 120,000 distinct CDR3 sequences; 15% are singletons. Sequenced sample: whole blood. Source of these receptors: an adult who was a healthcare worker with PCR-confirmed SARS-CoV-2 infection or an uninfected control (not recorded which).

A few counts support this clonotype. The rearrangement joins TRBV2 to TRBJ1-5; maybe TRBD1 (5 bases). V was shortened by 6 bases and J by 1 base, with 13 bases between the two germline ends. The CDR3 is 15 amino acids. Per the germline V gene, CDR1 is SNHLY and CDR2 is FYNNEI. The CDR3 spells CASSREGESNQPQHF. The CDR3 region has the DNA TGTGCCAGCAGCCGGGAAGGGGAAAGCAATCAGCCCCAGCATTTT.

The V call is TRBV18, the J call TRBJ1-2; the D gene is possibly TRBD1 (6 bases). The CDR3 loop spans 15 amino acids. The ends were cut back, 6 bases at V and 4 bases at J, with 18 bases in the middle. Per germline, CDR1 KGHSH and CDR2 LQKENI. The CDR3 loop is CASSPSGGGSYGYTF. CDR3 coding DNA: TGTGCCAGCTCCCCCTCCGGAGGGGGGAGCTATGGCTACACCTTC.

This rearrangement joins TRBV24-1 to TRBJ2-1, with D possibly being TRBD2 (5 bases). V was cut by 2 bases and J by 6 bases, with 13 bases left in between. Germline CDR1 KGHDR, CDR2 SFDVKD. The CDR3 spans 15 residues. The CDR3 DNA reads TGTGCCACCAGTGATTCGGGGAGAACAGCCAATGAGCAGTTCTTC. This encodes CATSDSGRTANEQFF.

Written as DNA, the CDR3 is TGTGCCAGCACTCCTGGCACGGGCTACACCTTC. Translating it yields CASTPGTGYTF. The chain couples TRBV2 to TRBJ1-2; D is undetermined. V shed 7 bases and J shed 8 bases, with 11 bases lying between them. This CDR3 has 11 residues. Germline V gene data show CDR1 as SNHLY and CDR2 as FYNNEI. Drawing the rest from reference TRBV2 and TRBJ1-2, the complete variable domain is EPEVTQTPSHQVTQMGQEVILRCVPISNHLYFYWYRQILGQKVEFLVSFYNNEISEKSEIFDDQFSVERPDGSNFTLKIRSTKLEDSAMYFCASTPGTGYTFGSGTRLTVV.

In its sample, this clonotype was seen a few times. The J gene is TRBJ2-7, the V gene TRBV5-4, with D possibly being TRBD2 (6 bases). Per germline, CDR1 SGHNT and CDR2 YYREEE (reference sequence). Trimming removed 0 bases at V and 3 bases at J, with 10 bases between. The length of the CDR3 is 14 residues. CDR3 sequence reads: CASSLDPAGYEQYF. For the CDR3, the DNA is TGTGCCAGCAGCTTGGATCCAGCGGGCTACGAGCAGTACTTC.

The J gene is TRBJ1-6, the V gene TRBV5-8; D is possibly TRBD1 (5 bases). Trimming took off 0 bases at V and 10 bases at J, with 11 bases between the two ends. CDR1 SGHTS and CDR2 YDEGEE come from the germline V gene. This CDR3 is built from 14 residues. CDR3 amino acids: CASSLVAGPSPLHF. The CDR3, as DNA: TGTGCCAGCAGCTTGGTCGCAGGGCCCTCACCCCTCCACTTT.